This T cell receptor beta chain was identified during a study of T-cell reconstitution after alpha-beta-depleted transplantation in children. Using unique molecular identifiers, the investigators prepared the TCRbeta library. One entry per CDR3 protein results from TCRdb running MiXCR on the PCR reads. The table lists hundreds of thousands of distinct CDR3 sequences, about 31% of them singletons. The CDR3 length is 16 residues. Germline assignment: CDR1 ENHRY and CDR2 SYGVKD. The junction had 9 bases not matched to a gene; V was cut back by 6 bases and J by 3 bases. This clonotype was counted a few times.

This sequence joins TRBV10-3 and TRBJ2-3; TRBD1 matches at 10 bases. This material consisted of PBMCs from the stem cell graft donor, taken from the stem cell graft. This TCR came from a human donor who donated a stem cell graft to a child with aplastic anemia. CDR3 loop: CAISPLTGGQTDTQYF. The CDR3 DNA reads as TGTGCCATCAGCCCCCTGACAGGGGGCCAAACAGATACGCAGTATTTT.